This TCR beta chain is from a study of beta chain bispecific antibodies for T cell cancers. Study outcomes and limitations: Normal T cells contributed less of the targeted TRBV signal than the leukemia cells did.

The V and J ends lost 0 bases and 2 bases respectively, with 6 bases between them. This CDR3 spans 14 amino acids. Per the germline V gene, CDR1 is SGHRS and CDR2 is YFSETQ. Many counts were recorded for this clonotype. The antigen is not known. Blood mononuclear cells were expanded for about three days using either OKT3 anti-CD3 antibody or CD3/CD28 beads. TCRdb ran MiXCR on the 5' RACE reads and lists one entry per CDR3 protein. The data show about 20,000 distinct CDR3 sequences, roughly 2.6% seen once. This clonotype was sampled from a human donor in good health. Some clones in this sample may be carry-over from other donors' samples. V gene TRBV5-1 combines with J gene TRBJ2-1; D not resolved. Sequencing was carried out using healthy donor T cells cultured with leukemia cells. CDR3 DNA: TGCGCCAGCAGCTTGGTCCATACCTACAATGAGCAGTTCTTC. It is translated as CASSLVHTYNEQFF.